This is a list of T cell receptor beta chains from one sample in a study of OX40 agonist ivuxolimab in advanced cancers. Sequencing used immunoSEQ multiplex PCR; TCRdb keeps in-frame clones, though not all of them. The sample comprises roughly 20,000 clones, about 80% of which are singletons, and 33% rests with the top ten. Specimen: CD4+ or CD8+ T cells sorted from blood, collected in a trial of the OX40 agonist ivuxolimab. The receptor set was obtained from an adult with an advanced solid tumor such as melanoma, head and neck, liver or kidney cancer. Each CDR3 is given with its conserved first and last residue. D genes are given only for firm matches. Size is omitted from some rows. Given values are once, few, many or a class for expanded clones.

clone_size d_call j_call v_call cdr3_aa cdr3_nt
NA TRBD2 TRBJ2-7 TRBV30 CAWTGAGGMAYEQYF TGTGCCTGGACAGGCGCGGGGGGTATGGCCTACGAGCAGTACTTC
NA NA TRBJ2-7 TRBV11-2 CASSLDWGEQYF TGTGCCAGCAGCTTAGATTGGGGCGAGCAGTACTTC
NA NA TRBJ2-7 TRBV15 CATSIGSGGLSYEQYF TGTGCCACCAGCATCGGGTCCGGCGGCCTCTCCTACGAGCAGTACTTC
NA TRBD1 TRBJ1-2 TRBV2 CASSGQGSFYGYTF TGTGCCAGCAGCGGACAGGGTTCGTTCTATGGCTACACCTTC
NA NA TRBJ1-1 TRBV6-5 CASSYSDQNTEAFF TGTGCCAGCAGTTACTCCGATCAGAACACTGAAGCTTTCTTT
NA NA TRBJ2-5 TRBV11-2 CASSLVRRIQETQYF TGTGCCAGCAGCTTAGTTAGGCGGATCCAAGAGACCCAGTACTTC
NA TRBD1 TRBJ1-2 TRBV19 CASRNDRGRGYTF TGTGCCAGTAGGAACGACAGGGGCCGTGGCTACACCTTC
NA NA TRBJ2-7 TRBV2 CAREDSNYEQYF TGTGCCAGGGAAGACAGCAACTACGAGCAGTACTTC
few NA TRBJ2-7 TRBV5-5 CASSPESGAPEQYF TGTGCCAGCAGCCCGGAGTCAGGGGCCCCAGAGCAGTACTTC
NA TRBD2 TRBJ2-3 TRBV14 CASSQALAGGAYF TGTGCCAGCAGCCAAGCATTAGCGGGGGGGGCGTATTTT
NA TRBD1 TRBJ1-2 TRBV11-2 CASSWTGENYGYTF TGTGCCAGCAGCTGGACAGGGGAGAACTATGGCTACACCTTC
NA NA TRBJ2-7 TRBV4-3 CASSQVVGYEQYF TGCGCCAGCAGCCAAGTCGTCGGCTACGAGCAGTACTTC
NA NA TRBJ1-1 TRBV13 CASSLDSGGTEAFF TGTGCCAGCAGCTTAGACTCGGGGGGTACTGAAGCTTTCTTT